The 19 T cell receptor beta chains reported below all come from one sample, sequenced in a study of blood T cell repertoires in COVID-19. Clones were read by immunoSEQ multiplex PCR, and TCRdb kept only the in-frame ones, dropping some. Among about half a million clones listed, roughly 85% were seen once. Specimen: peripheral blood. These receptors all come from a human donor in a cohort sampled during active COVID-19.

The chain has TRBV5-1 and TRBJ2-1; TRBD2 aligns across 10 bases. The germline CDR1 and CDR2 sequences are SGHRS and YFSETQ. The CDR3 is made up of 15 amino acids. The ends lost 7 bases at V and 5 bases at J; junction bases unmatched: 9. CDR3: CASVYLAGGDNEQFF. CDR3 nucleotide sequence: TGCGCCAGCGTCTACTTAGCGGGGGGCGACAATGAGCAGTTCTTC.

The V call is TRBV25-1, the J call TRBJ2-4, with 8 bases that match TRBD1. V lost 3 bases, J lost 8 bases, and 6 bases stayed unmatched. Germline assignment: CDR1 MGHDK and CDR2 SYGVNS. This CDR3 region has 14 residues. The CDR3 nucleotides read TGTGCCAGCAGTGATACAGGGGGTATGGACATTCAGTACTTC. It yields the protein CASSDTGGMDIQYF.

This clone was counted a single time. The chain couples TRBV11-3 to TRBJ2-1; 11 bases match TRBD2. The V gene end was trimmed by 4 bases and the J gene end by 9 bases; junction bases not matched to a gene: 11. There are 16 residues in the CDR3. The germline V gene has CDR1 SGHNT and CDR2 YENEEA. The CDR3 sequence is CASSSISGRAGSEQFF. The CDR3 DNA follows: TGTGCCAGCAGCTCAATTAGCGGGAGGGCCGGTAGTGAGCAGTTCTTC.

This clone has only a few counts. J is TRBJ2-7 and V is TRBV3-1 (or the pseudogene TRBV3-2), with D perhaps TRBD1 (5 bases). The V and J ends lost 0 bases and 7 bases respectively, with 7 bases between them. Germline CDR1 is LGHDT and CDR2 is YNNKEL (reference sequence). The length of the CDR3 is 12 residues. For the CDR3, the DNA is TGTGCCAGCAGCCAAGATTGGACAGAGCAGTACTTC. Protein: CASSQDWTEQYF.

This chain joins TRBV21-1 and TRBJ1-5. TRBV21-1 is classified as a pseudogene. The CDR3 length is 14 residues. The chain's CDR3 is CASSKRVSNQPQHF. Here the CDR3 DNA reads TGTGCCAGCAGCAAGAGGGTCAGCAATCAGCCCCAGCATTTT.

This chain joins TRBV7-9 and TRBJ2-5; 8 bases are shared with TRBD2. The CDR3 has 15 residues. In germline, CDR1 is SEHNR, CDR2 FQNEAQ (reference sequence). V trimming: 5 bases; J trimming: 2 bases; junction bases outside the gene matches: 7. The CDR3 reads CASSPQTSGQETQYF. CDR3 sequence (DNA): TGTGCCAGCAGCCCTCAAACTAGCGGACAAGAGACCCAGTACTTC.

The rearrangement uses TRBV7-3 and TRBJ2-3; D might be TRBD1 (8 bases). The germline CDR1 and CDR2 sequences are SGHTA and FQGTGA. The CDR3 contains 15 residues. Deletions cut 5 bases from V and 5 bases from J, with 17 bases between. CDR3 loop: CASSPRTGRGDTQYF. Here the CDR3 DNA reads TGTGCCAGCAGCCCCCGGACAGGGAGGGGAGATACGCAGTATTTT. The variable domain in full, completed from reference TRBV7-3 and TRBJ2-3, reads GAGVSQTPSNKVTEKGKYVELRCDPISGHTALYWYRQSLGQGPEFLIYFQGTGAADDSGLPNDRFFAVRPEGSVSTLKIQRTERGDSAVYLCASSPRTGRGDTQYFGPGTRLTVL.

The chain is built from TRBV6-6 and TRBJ2-2; TRBD2 matches 9 bases. V shed 11 bases, J shed 5 bases, and the junction held 9 bases outside the gene matches. Germline V gene data show CDR1 as MNHNY and CDR2 as SVGAGI (reference sequence). CDR3 length: 14 amino acids. The DNA for the CDR3 is TGTGCCGCAGAAGCGGGAGGCAGGACCGGGGAGCTGTTTTTT. This codes for CAAEAGGRTGELFF.

The chain uses TRBV28 and TRBJ1-5; TRBD1 matches at 8 bases. The germline gives CDR1 MDHEN, CDR2 SYDVKM. CDR3 length: 15 residues. The ends lost 3 bases at V and 3 bases at J; junction bases unmatched: 4. The CDR3 sequence is CASSFPGGPNQPQHF. The DNA for the CDR3 is TGTGCCAGCAGTTTTCCAGGGGGCCCCAATCAGCCCCAGCATTTT. Filled out from reference TRBV28 and TRBJ1-5, the complete variable domain reads DVKVTQSSRYLVKRTGEKVFLECVQDMDHENMFWYRQDPGLGLRLIYFSYDVKMKEKGDIPEGYSVSREKKERFSLILESASTNQTSMYLCASSFPGGPNQPQHFGDGTRLSIL.

The chain couples TRBV2 to TRBJ2-7; 8 bases match TRBD2. Per germline, CDR1 SNHLY and CDR2 FYNNEI. CDR3 length equals 13 residues. The V and J ends lost 7 bases and 2 bases, in that order; junction bases with no gene match: 4. CDR3: CASTISGTYEQYF. DNA for the CDR3: TGTGCCAGCACCATTAGCGGGACCTACGAGCAGTACTTC.

Concerning this clone: Other DNA variants within this sample encode the same CDR3. The gene calls are TRBV9 and TRBJ1-6; 7 bases line up with TRBD1. The V and J ends lost 3 bases and 7 bases, in that order; junction bases with no gene match: 7. This CDR3 has 15 amino acids. Looked up from germline, CDR1 is SGDLS and CDR2 is YYNGEE. For the CDR3, the DNA is TGTGCCAGCAGCGCAACCGGGACAGAGAATTCACCCCTCCACTTT. Its protein product is CASSATGTENSPLHF.

The V call is TRBV30, the J call TRBJ1-5, with 7 bases lining up with TRBD1. Looked up from germline, CDR1 is GTSNPN and CDR2 is SVGIG (reference sequence). The CDR3 covers 14 residues. V gave up 0 bases and J gave up 6 bases; unmatched junction bases: 5. In nucleotides, the CDR3 is TGTGCCTGGAGTGTTCAGGGGGAAATTCAGCCCCAGCATTTT. This gives the protein CAWSVQGEIQPQHF. Supplemented by reference TRBV30 and TRBJ1-5, the full variable domain reads SQTIHQWPATLVQPVGSPLSLECTVEGTSNPNLYWYRQAAGRGLQLLFYSVGIGQISSEVPQNLSASRPQDRQFILSSKKLLLSDSGFYLCAWSVQGEIQPQHFGDGTRLSIL.

This chain uses TRBV7-9 with TRBJ2-6, with TRBD2 as a possible D gene (6 bases). Germline lookup yields CDR1 SEHNR and CDR2 FQNEAQ (reference sequence). The CDR3 has 17 amino acids. Trimming removed 3 bases from V and 1 base from J, with 13 bases in between. CDR3 region: CASSLEWRDSGANVLTF. CDR3 coding DNA: TGTGCCAGCAGCTTGGAGTGGAGGGATTCTGGGGCCAACGTCCTGACTTTC. Variable domain in full (rest from reference TRBV7-9 and TRBJ2-6): DTGVSQNPRHKITKRGQNVTFRCDPISEHNRLYWYRQTLGQGPEFLTYFQNEAQLEKSRLLSDRFSAERPKGSFSTLEIQRTEQGDSAMYLCASSLEWRDSGANVLTFGAGSRLTVL.

V usage is TRBV10-1 and J usage is TRBJ2-1; 14 bases match TRBD2. Germline-derived CDR1 and CDR2 are WNHNN and SYGVQD (reference sequence). V shed 5 bases, J shed 11 bases, and the junction held 5 bases outside the gene matches. This CDR3 contains 14 residues. The DNA of the CDR3 is TGCGCCAGCAGTCCGGGACTAGCGGGAGAACAGCAGTTCTTC. Translated: CASSPGLAGEQQFF.

The gene calls are TRBV3-1 (or the pseudogene TRBV3-2) and TRBJ2-7, with 9 nucleotides matching TRBD1. Germline values: CDR1 LGHDT, CDR2 YNNKEL (reference sequence). This CDR3 contains 16 residues. J gave up 3 bases and V 2 bases, and 8 bases lay outside the gene matches. CDR3 DNA: TGTGCCAGCAGCCAACTCCGGGACAGGGATAACTACGAGCAGTACTTC. As protein: CASSQLRDRDNYEQYF.

V and J are TRBV7-9 and TRBJ1-6, with TRBD1 as a possible D gene (5 bases). There are 14 residues in the CDR3. Germline CDR1 is SEHNR and CDR2 is FQNEAQ (reference sequence). V dropped 2 bases and J dropped 11 bases, with 13 bases sitting between them. This CDR3 is CASSLRGGYPPLHF. CDR3 in DNA: TGTGCCAGCAGCTTACGGGGGGGGTACCCACCCCTCCACTTT.

The chain links TRBV30 to TRBJ2-3; possibly TRBD2 for D (6 bases). CDR1 GTSNPN and CDR2 SVGIG come from the germline V gene (reference sequence). This CDR3 has 14 residues. Trimming left V 2 bases short and J 0 bases short, with 9 bases between. CDR3 nucleotides: TGTGCCTGGAGTTGGGGGAGGAGCACAGATACGCAGTATTTT. Its translation: CAWSWGRSTDTQYF.

V usage is TRBV15 and J usage is TRBJ2-2, with D maybe TRBD2 (6 bases). The germline V gene encodes CDR1 LNHNV and CDR2 YYDKDF (reference sequence). The CDR3 covers 17 residues. Trimming shortened V by 6 bases and J by 3 bases, and 20 bases separated the two germline ends. CDR3 coding DNA: TGTGCCACCAGTCGTAGGCTGGCCGGGGGTTACACCGGGGAGCTGTTTTTT. It yields the protein CATSRRLAGGYTGELFF.

This clone was detected a few times. The V and J genes are TRBV19 and TRBJ2-3, with 8 bases fitting TRBD1. The CDR3 extends over 17 amino acids. In germline, CDR1 is LNHDA, CDR2 SQIVND (reference sequence). Trimming cost V 0 bases and J 2 bases; bases outside gene matches: 7. In DNA form, the CDR3 reads TGTGCCAGTAGTATAGACAGGGGGCTTGATAACACAGATACGCAGTATTTT. Translated: CASSIDRGLDNTDTQYF.